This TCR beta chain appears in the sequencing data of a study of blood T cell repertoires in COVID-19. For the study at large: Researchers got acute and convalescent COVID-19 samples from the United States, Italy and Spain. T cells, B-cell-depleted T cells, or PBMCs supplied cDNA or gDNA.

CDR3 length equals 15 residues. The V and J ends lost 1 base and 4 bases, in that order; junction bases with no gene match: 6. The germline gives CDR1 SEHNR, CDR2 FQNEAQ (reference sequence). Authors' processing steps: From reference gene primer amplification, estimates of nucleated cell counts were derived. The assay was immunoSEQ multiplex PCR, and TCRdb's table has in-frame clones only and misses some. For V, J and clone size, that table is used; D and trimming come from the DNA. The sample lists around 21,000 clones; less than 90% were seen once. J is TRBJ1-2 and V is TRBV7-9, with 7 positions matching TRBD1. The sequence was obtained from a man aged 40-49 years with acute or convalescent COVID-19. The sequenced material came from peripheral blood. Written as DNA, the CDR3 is TGTGCCAGCAGCTTAGGAACAGGACAGGCCTATGGCTACACCTTC. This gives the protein CASSLGTGQAYGYTF.